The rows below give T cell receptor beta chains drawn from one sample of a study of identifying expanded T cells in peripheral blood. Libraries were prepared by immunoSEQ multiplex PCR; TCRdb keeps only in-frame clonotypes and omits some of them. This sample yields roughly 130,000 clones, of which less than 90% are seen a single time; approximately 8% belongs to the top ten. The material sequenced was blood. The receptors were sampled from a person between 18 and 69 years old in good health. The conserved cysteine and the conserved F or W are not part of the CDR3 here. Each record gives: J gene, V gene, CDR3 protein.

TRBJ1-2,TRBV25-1,ASSDRGLGYGYT
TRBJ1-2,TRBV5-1,ASSSDPGDYT
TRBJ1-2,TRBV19,ASSPGTGANYGYT
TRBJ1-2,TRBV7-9,ASSGGRGVSYGYT
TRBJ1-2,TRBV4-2,ASSYIRGSPVGEGGYT
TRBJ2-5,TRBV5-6,ASSPYFGAQY
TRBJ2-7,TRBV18,ASSPPGTVNTYEQY
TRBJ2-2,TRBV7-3,ASSSGGQGRTGELF
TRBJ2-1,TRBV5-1,ASSLGGGPYNEQF
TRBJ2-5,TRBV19,ASSTGGETQY
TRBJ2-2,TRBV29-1,SVAQGPNTGELF
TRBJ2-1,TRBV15,ATSRDHGGLAGDEQF
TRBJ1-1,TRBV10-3,AINPGTGGYAEAF
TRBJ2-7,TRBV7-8,ASSRQKITGKGEQY
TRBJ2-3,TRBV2,ASSYPGLAETTQY
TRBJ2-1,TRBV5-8,ASSLGTGGFAYNEQF
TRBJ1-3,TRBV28,ASSLSSGTGNTIY
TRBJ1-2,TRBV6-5,ASSPTGPSYGYT
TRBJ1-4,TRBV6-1,ASSEGPLEKLF
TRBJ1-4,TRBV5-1,ASSLNRGNEKLF
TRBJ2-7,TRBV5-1,ASSLSPGQGITYEQY
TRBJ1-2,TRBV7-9,ASSFLTEDHNYGYT
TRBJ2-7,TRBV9,ASSVGTGQTYEQY
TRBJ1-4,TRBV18,ASSPNRGRSEKLF
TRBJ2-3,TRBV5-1,ASSPEGRTDTQY
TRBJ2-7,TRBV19,ASGGTSSSYEQY
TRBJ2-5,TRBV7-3,ASSLGLRDGQETQY